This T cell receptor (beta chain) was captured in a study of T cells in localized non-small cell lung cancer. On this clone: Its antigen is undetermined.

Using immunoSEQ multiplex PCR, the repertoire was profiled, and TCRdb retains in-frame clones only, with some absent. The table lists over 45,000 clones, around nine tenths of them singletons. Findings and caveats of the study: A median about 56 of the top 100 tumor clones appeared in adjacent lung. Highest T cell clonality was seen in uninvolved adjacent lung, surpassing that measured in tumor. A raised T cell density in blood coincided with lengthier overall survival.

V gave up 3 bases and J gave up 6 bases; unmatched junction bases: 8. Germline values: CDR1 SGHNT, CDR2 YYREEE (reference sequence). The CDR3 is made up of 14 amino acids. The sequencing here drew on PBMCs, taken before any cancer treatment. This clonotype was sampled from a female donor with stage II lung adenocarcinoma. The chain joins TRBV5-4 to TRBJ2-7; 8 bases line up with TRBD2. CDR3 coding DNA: TGTGCCAGCAGCTCTCCGGGACTAGAAGGCGAGCAGTACTTC. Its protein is CASSSPGLEGEQYF.